Each of the 20 T cell receptor beta chains below was sequenced from the same sample in a study of T-cell memory formation after mild COVID-19. TCRdb re-analysed the 5' RACE reads in MiXCR, keeping a single row per CDR3 protein. The sample comprises a few hundred thousand distinct CDR3 sequences, 15% to 20% of which are singletons, and 22% rests with the top ten. Sequences were obtained from PBMCs or a T cell subset sorted from them (not recorded which). All receptors come from a man between 18 and 29 years old who had mild COVID-19 (a few samples of this study predate the infection). Cell type and time point are not known.

This clonotype was detected only a few times. The J gene is TRBJ2-5, the V gene TRBV20-1; tentatively, D is TRBD1 (6 bases). The V and J ends lost 6 bases and 2 bases respectively, with 16 bases between them. The V gene's germline CDR1 is DFQATT and CDR2 SNEGSKA (reference sequence). This CDR3 is built from 14 residues. The CDR3 region is CSATGTNYQETQYF. In DNA form, the CDR3 reads TGCAGTGCGACCGGGACAAACTATCAAGAGACCCAGTACTTC.

The V gene is TRBV7-9, the J gene TRBJ2-1; D not certain. Trimming left V 5 bases short and J 10 bases short, with 12 bases between. Per germline, CDR1 SEHNR and CDR2 FQNEAQ (reference sequence). CDR3 length equals 12 residues. CDR3 sequence (DNA): TGTGCCAGCAGCCCTCCTATGGGGGAGCAGTTCTTC. It specifies CASSPPMGEQFF.

Ten or more counts support this clonotype. The chain is built from TRBV28 and TRBJ1-1; D possibly corresponds to TRBD1 (6 bases). Between the trimmed V and J ends, which lost 2 bases and 1 base, there was a span of 11 bases. CDR1 is MDHEN and CDR2 is SYDVKM in the germline V gene. The CDR3 covers 15 residues. The CDR3 DNA reads TGTGCCAGCAGTTTAAACACAGGGAGGAACACTGAAGCTTTCTTT. Translating it yields CASSLNTGRNTEAFF.

The V call is TRBV6-1, the J call TRBJ2-5; 11 nucleotides align to TRBD2. Germline V gene sequence: CDR1 MNHNS, CDR2 SASEGT. J was trimmed by 6 bases and V by 6 bases; bases with no gene match: 9. The CDR3 runs to 15 residues. CDR3 bases: TGTGCCAGCAGAATAGCGGGGGGGTGGACCCAGACCCAGTACTTC. This encodes CASRIAGGWTQTQYF.

The table lists this clonotype with a few counts. The chain carries TRBV10-3 and TRBJ2-1, with 10 bases identical to TRBD1. J lost 8 bases, V lost 4 bases, and 14 bases had no gene match. Germline assignment: CDR1 ENHRY and CDR2 SYGVKD. The length of the CDR3 is 17 residues. CDR3 sequence (DNA): TGTGCCATCAGTGGCACCCCCCGGGACAGGGGTTCCGATGAGCAGTTCTTC. It encodes CAISGTPRDRGSDEQFF.

This clonotype was counted many times. The chain links TRBV7-9 to TRBJ2-5, with no clear D. V lost 9 bases and J 5 bases, leaving 10 bases between the germline ends. The CDR3 sequence is 11 residues long. The germline CDR1 and CDR2 sequences are SEHNR and FQNEAQ (reference sequence). The CDR3 loop reads CASRVGETQYF. CDR3 in DNA: TGTGCCAGTCGCGTCGGCGAGACCCAGTACTTC.

Only a few counts were recorded for this clonotype. V is TRBV20-1 and J is TRBJ2-7; D ambiguous. Trimming took 5 bases from V and 2 from J, leaving 10 bases between them. The V gene's germline CDR1 is DFQATT and CDR2 SNEGSKA (reference sequence). The CDR3 contains 12 residues. CDR3 sequence reads: CSAPDTTYEQYF. The CDR3 DNA follows: TGCAGTGCTCCCGACACGACCTACGAGCAGTACTTC.

This clonotype was seen a few times. CDR3 amino acids: CASSFSGGFGTDTQYF. CDR3 nucleotides: TGCGCCAGCAGCTTTAGCGGGGGGTTCGGCACAGATACGCAGTATTTT. The chain links TRBV5-1 to TRBJ2-3; 10 bases match TRBD2. The CDR3 has 16 amino acids. After removal of 2 bases from V and 1 base from J, the junction contained 4 bases not matched to a gene. Per germline, CDR1 SGHRS and CDR2 YFSETQ.

This clonotype was detected only a few times. The genes are TRBV19 and TRBJ2-1; D gene uncertain. The CDR3 runs to 14 residues. V lost 3 bases to trimming and J lost 2 bases, with 8 bases between them. Germline assignment: CDR1 LNHDA and CDR2 SQIVND (reference sequence). The CDR3 protein is CASSIFPTYNEQFF. The CDR3 coding sequence is TGTGCCAGTAGTATCTTCCCAACCTACAATGAGCAGTTCTTC.

This clonotype was picked up a small number of times. V usage is TRBV12-3 or TRBV12-4 and J usage is TRBJ2-2; D may be TRBD1 (5 bases). V lost 5 bases to trimming and J lost 0 bases, with 13 bases between them. The CDR3 extends over 16 amino acids. Written as DNA, the CDR3 is TGTGCCAGCAGTCCGAGGACACGCGCGAACACCGGGGAGCTGTTTTTT. This gives the protein CASSPRTRANTGELFF.

A few counts support this clonotype. The chain has TRBV7-7 and TRBJ2-7; D might be TRBD2 (7 bases). Germline CDR1 is SSHAT and CDR2 is FNYEAQ (reference sequence). V lost 2 bases to trimming and J lost 4 bases, with 15 bases between them. The CDR3 runs to 15 residues. DNA for the CDR3: TGTGCCAGCAGCTTACACCGGGGGGCTGGATACGAGCAGTACTTC. It encodes CASSLHRGAGYEQYF.

The rearrangement links TRBV5-5 to TRBJ2-7; possibly TRBD1 for D (6 bases). The CDR3 contains 15 residues. The germline gives CDR1 SGHKS, CDR2 YYEKEE (reference sequence). V was clipped by 4 bases and J by 0 bases, with 14 bases between them. Here the CDR3 reads CASSPTTGNSYEQYV. CDR3 nucleotide sequence: TGTGCCAGCAGCCCTACGACAGGAAACTCCTACGAGCAGTACGTC.

A few counts support this clonotype. The V gene is TRBV3-1, the J gene TRBJ2-7, with 7 positions matching TRBD1. This CDR3 spans 15 amino acids. The V segment lost 4 bases and the J segment 7 bases; nucleotides outside the gene matches: 13. Germline V CDR1 and CDR2: LGHDT, YNNKEL (reference sequence). CDR3 amino acids: CASSPDLGQDREQYF. The CDR3 nucleotides read TGTGCCAGCAGCCCGGATCTTGGACAGGACAGGGAGCAGTACTTC.

The chain's CDR3 is CASSGQYYEQYF. DNA of the CDR3: TGTGCCAGCAGTGGGCAGTACTACGAGCAGTACTTC. This chain joins TRBV12-3 or TRBV12-4 and TRBJ2-7, with D unclear. V dropped 5 bases and J dropped 3 bases, with 8 bases sitting between them. This CDR3 contains 12 residues.

The chain has TRBV13 and TRBJ2-2, with 10 bases aligning to TRBD2. J lost 4 bases, V lost 4 bases, and 9 bases had no gene match. Germline assignment: CDR1 PRHDT and CDR2 FYEKMQ (reference sequence). The CDR3 loop spans 17 amino acids. CDR3: CASSSTAGGPITGELFF. Here the CDR3 DNA reads TGTGCCAGCAGCTCAACAGCGGGGGGGCCGATCACCGGGGAGCTGTTTTTT.

This clonotype appeared a few times. The chain has TRBV20-1 and TRBJ2-1, with D unresolved. Germline values: CDR1 DFQATT, CDR2 SNEGSKA (reference sequence). V lost 1 base, J lost 5 bases, and 6 bases lay in between. The CDR3 extends over 12 amino acids. The CDR3 sequence is CSARGPHNEQFF. The CDR3 region has the DNA TGCAGTGCTAGAGGTCCCCACAATGAGCAGTTCTTC.

This clonotype was detected many times. The V call is TRBV7-2, the J call TRBJ2-5; D ambiguous. The CDR3 covers 13 residues. Trimming cost V 4 bases and J 4 bases, with 10 bases left between them. Germline V gene sequence: CDR1 SGHTA, CDR2 FQGNSA. CDR3 sequence (DNA): TGTGCCAGCAGCTCCGACATCCGAGAGACCCAGTACTTC. Protein product: CASSSDIRETQYF.

At least ten counts were recorded for this clonotype. This chain connects TRBV4-2 to TRBJ2-3, with TRBD2 matching 8 bases. V shed 5 bases and J 14 bases; nucleotides not matched to a gene: 6. The CDR3 totals 11 residues. Germline CDR1 reads LGHNA; CDR2 reads YNFKEQ. Here the CDR3 reads CASSSGGRSYF. The CDR3 bases are TGTGCCAGCAGCAGCGGGGGACGGTCGTATTTT.

In this sample, this clonotype turned up a few times. The gene calls are TRBV6-6 and TRBJ2-6; 9 bases fit TRBD2. The germline V gene has CDR1 MNHNY and CDR2 SVGAGI (reference sequence). Trimming cost V 4 bases and J 1 base; bases outside gene matches: 5. The CDR3 loop spans 17 amino acids. Here the CDR3 reads CASSSSGGMSGANVLTF. DNA of the CDR3: TGTGCCAGCAGTTCAAGCGGGGGGATGTCTGGGGCCAACGTCCTGACTTTC.

This clonotype has more than one count but fewer than ten. For the CDR3, the DNA is TGTGCCAGCAGCCCACAGGGGGCTGACACCGGGGAGCTGTTTTTT. It encodes CASSPQGADTGELFF. The gene calls are TRBV11-3 and TRBJ2-2; 9 bases are a match to TRBD1. Germline-derived CDR1 and CDR2 are SGHNT and YENEEA. The CDR3 length is 15 residues. V shed 5 bases, J shed 3 bases, and the junction held 4 bases outside the gene matches.